This T cell receptor (beta chain) derives from a study of response to subunit inactivated influenza vaccine. Study results and limitations: Only a handful of new T cells, the authors suggested, are recruited with each seasonal influenza vaccination.

This clonotype was found many times. Its antigen remains unknown. Each CDR3 protein is one row after TCRdb ran MiXCR on the RT-PCR reads. This table holds under 550,000 distinct CDR3 sequences, approximately 7.6% found once. The sample consisted of PBMCs from blood, taken less than 30 months after vaccination. This TCR was recovered from a man aged 50-75 years who received an inactivated influenza vaccine.

DNA for the CDR3: TGTGCCAGCAGTTTACTGTTGGGGGTCGGTGAGCAGTTCTTC. Amino acids: CASSLLLGVGEQFF. The chain recombines TRBV12-3 or TRBV12-4 with TRBJ2-1; D may be TRBD1 or TRBD2 (5 bases each). Trimming shortened V by 2 bases and J by 9 bases, and 14 bases separated the two germline ends. This CDR3 spans 14 amino acids.